The T cell receptor beta chain under discussion was sequenced for a study of blood T cell repertoires in COVID-19 (dated by TCRdb to 2020 to 2022). About the full investigation: Samples from collaborators originated in the United States, Italy and Spain and spanned both the acute and convalescent phases of COVID-19. The material from the prospective study consisted of cDNA or gDNA derived from T cells, B-cell-depleted T cells, or PBMCs. Samples came from the ongoing ImmuneRACE study (first 160 participants) plus 1,254 subjects from 6 global collaborators. Where HLA class I and class II types were available, the types were taken from metadata supplied by the sample provider, not from assay-based typing. The repertoires were made available in a free public database intended to serve as a resource for research on the immune response to SARS-CoV-2. Deeply sampled blood TCRbeta repertoires from subjects exposed to, actively infected with, or recovered from COVID-19 were included in the dataset. Nearly every sample came with metadata listing a de-identified subject ID, COVID-19 status, age in years and sex. Broader findings and caveats from the paper: The quantity of clinical and demographic metadata differed by source and by participant and was supplied without curation.

Trimming takes 6 bases from V and 6 bases from J, and the germline ends sit 15 bases apart. Measured from the cysteine to the phenylalanine, the CDR3 is 14 residues long. This entry keeps only the CDR3 DNA: 42 bases, framed from base 1. CDR1 and CDR2 were assigned from the germline V gene (reference sequence) as LNHDA and SQIVND. TCRbeta CDR3 regions were amplified from genomic DNA by means of the immunoSEQ Assay, a bias-controlled multiplex PCR. The study's processing was this. The number of nucleated cells in each sample was estimated by amplification of reference gene primers within the assay. To quantify the absolute abundance of each unique TCRbeta CDR3 rearrangement, sequence reads were collapsed and filtered. For each sample, productive Simpson clonality was calculated as the square root of Simpson's diversity index over productive rearrangements. The table was pulled from immuneACCESS by TCRdb, which kept in-frame rearrangements only. Such tables lose some clones; where checked, under half of the loss comes from unresolved V genes, and the rest has no known cause. The D gene and trimming were derived from the DNA, and the V and J assignments and clone size from that table. The table for this sample lists about 380,000 clones; around 87% of them were counted only once. Clones ranked in the top ten supply 1% to 1.5% of the sample.

This clone appeared once. The target of this receptor is not known. Per-nucleotide qualities are absent, and no much larger clonotype sits a single base away. Enrolling through a virtual design, the prospective study's participants ranged in age from roughly 18 to 89 years and lived across 24 United States geographic areas. In the prospective study, cohorts were assigned on the basis of participant-reported clinical history obtained from a screening survey and a study questionnaire. For ImmuneRACE Cohort 3, a participant was defined as recovered based on two consecutive negative NP/OP PCR tests, clearance by a healthcare professional, or resolution of symptoms. Each participant in the prospective study had whole blood, serum and a nasopharyngeal or oropharyngeal swab collected by mobile phlebotomists. Participants in the prospective study had the option to provide additional blood draws and questionnaires over a roughly two-month period. Blood samples from the prospective study were shipped frozen or at room temperature prior to DNA extraction.

This TCR was sampled from a man under 40 who had recovered from COVID-19. Sequenced input: PBMCs or T cells enriched from blood (not recorded which). The rearranged segments are TRBV19 and TRBJ2-1; D gene: possibly TRBD2, on 5 matching bases. The DNA sequence is TGTGCCAGTAGCGTTGGACTTACATTCAATGAGCAGTTCTTC. Its protein product is CASSVGLTFNEQFF.